The rows below give T cell receptor beta chains drawn from one sample of a study of T-cell memory formation after mild COVID-19. From the 5' RACE reads, TCRdb called clonotypes with MiXCR, one entry per CDR3 protein. Among around 420,000 distinct CDR3 sequences, about 24% were seen once, and the ten largest hold 8.8%. Sequencing was carried out using PBMCs or a T cell subset sorted from them (not recorded which). The receptors stem from an adult woman who had mild COVID-19 (a few samples of this study predate the infection). Cell type and time point are not known. The CDR3 runs from the conserved cysteine through the conserved F or W. Each record gives: J gene, clone size, V gene, D gene, CDR3 DNA, CDR3 protein. The D gene is left open where the match is weak. Clone size is not always given. Where it is, it says once, few, many or a class for expanded clones.

>TRBJ1-4|many|TRBV20-1|.
TGCAGTGCGACGGAGGGAAATGAAAAACTGTTTTTT
CSATEGNEKLFF
>TRBJ2-3|once|TRBV7-9|.
TGTGCCAGCAGCCCTAGCGCCCTGAGCACAGATACGCAGTATTTT
CASSPSALSTDTQYF
>TRBJ1-2|.|TRBV2|.
TGTGCCTCCGACAGCCTAAAATTTAACTATGGCTACACCTTC
CASDSLKFNYGYTF
>TRBJ1-1|few|TRBV28|.
TGTGCCAGCAGTTCGTCAGCCAGGCATGGGGTTGAAGCTTTCTTT
CASSSSARHGVEAFF
>TRBJ2-1|once|TRBV27|.
TGTGCCAGCAGTTTGGGGAGCGGTTACTACAATGAGCAGTTCTTC
CASSLGSGYYNEQFF
>TRBJ1-6|few|TRBV2|.
TGTGCCAGCAGTGAAGGGGCGGGGGGCTATAATTCACCCCTCCACTTT
CASSEGAGGYNSPLHF
>TRBJ2-5|few|TRBV6-1|TRBD2
TGTGCCAGCAGTGAAGTGACAGCGGGAGGGAAAGAGACCCAGTACTTC
CASSEVTAGGKETQYF
>TRBJ2-7|.|TRBV24-1|.
TGTGCCACCAGTGACCACAGGGACGAGCAGTACTTC
CATSDHRDEQYF
>TRBJ1-1|.|TRBV28|.
TGTGCCAGCAGTTTTTCAGTTCTTAACACTGAAGCTTTCTTT
CASSFSVLNTEAFF
>TRBJ2-5|few|TRBV9|.
TGTGCCAGCAGCGTAGCTAGGGGTGAAGGCCAAGAGACCCAGTACTTC
CASSVARGEGQETQYF
>TRBJ2-7|few|TRBV2|.
TGTGCCAGCAGGATTGATGCCGCTTCCTCCTACGAGCAGTACTTC
CASRIDAASSYEQYF
>TRBJ2-5|.|TRBV4-3|.
TGCGCCAGCAGCCAAGAAGGGGAGTCCGGGACCCAGTACTTC
CASSQEGESGTQYF
>TRBJ1-5|.|TRBV12-3/TRBV12-4|.
TGTGCCAGCAGTTTCAGGGACCAGCCCCAGCATTTT
CASSFRDQPQHF
>TRBJ2-2|.|TRBV12-3/TRBV12-4|.
TGTGCCAGCATCAATTACAGGGTCCACGGGGAGCTGTTTTTT
CASINYRVHGELFF
>TRBJ2-3|many|TRBV2|TRBD2
TGTGCCAGCAGGGGACTAGCGGATACGCAGTATTTT
CASRGLADTQYF
>TRBJ1-6|few|TRBV20-1|.
TGCAGTGCTAGAGATCAGGAAGGGTCACCCCTCCACTTT
CSARDQEGSPLHF
>TRBJ1-2|few|TRBV7-2|TRBD1
TGTGCCAGCAGCTTACCGGGACAGGGATCCTATGGCTACACCTTC
CASSLPGQGSYGYTF
>TRBJ2-7|.|TRBV29-1|.
TGCAGCGTGGCCGGGACATCCCTCTACGAGCAGTACTTC
CSVAGTSLYEQYF
>TRBJ2-7|.|TRBV30|.
TGTGCCTGGAGTGGGGGTGGACAGAGGGAAGTCTACGAGCAGTACTTC
CAWSGGGQREVYEQYF
>TRBJ1-1|few|TRBV12-3/TRBV12-4|.
TGTGCCAGCAGTCCCCCCGGGGCCACTGAAGCTTTCTTT
CASSPPGATEAFF
>TRBJ2-5|many|TRBV7-9|.
TGTGCCAGCAGCTTACAGGGGAGCGAAGAGACCCAGTACTTC
CASSLQGSEETQYF
>TRBJ2-7|.|TRBV12-3/TRBV12-4|TRBD1
TGTGCCAGCAGTGCCGGACAGGGGACCTACGAGCAGTACTTC
CASSAGQGTYEQYF
>TRBJ2-7|many|TRBV7-9|.
TGTGCCAGCAGCTTACCAGGGAGCTCCTACGAGCAGTACTTC
CASSLPGSSYEQYF
>TRBJ2-5|.|TRBV29-1|.
TGCAGCGTTGAGCAGGGACCTCAAGAGACCCAGTACTTC
CSVEQGPQETQYF
>TRBJ1-1|.|TRBV9|.
TGTGCCAGCAGCGTAGATCAAATGAACACTGAAGCTTTCTTT
CASSVDQMNTEAFF
>TRBJ2-1|few|TRBV4-3|.
TGCGCCAGCAGCCAAGAAAGCCCGGGAGCTTACAATGAGCAGTTCTTC
CASSQESPGAYNEQFF
>TRBJ1-4|few|TRBV18|.
TGTGCCAGCTCCCCCGACAGGAATAATGAAAAACTGTTTTTT
CASSPDRNNEKLFF
>TRBJ2-1|.|TRBV13|.
TGTGCCAGCAGCTTAGGAGGTGTTGAGCAGTTCTTC
CASSLGGVEQFF
>TRBJ2-5|few|TRBV6-6|TRBD2
TGTGCCAGCAGTACGGGGGCGGGAGGGGGGTTTGGAGAGACCCAGTACTTC
CASSTGAGGGFGETQYF
>TRBJ2-1|.|TRBV6-2/TRBV6-3|.
TGTGCCAGCAGTAGGCCTGACACTGAGCAGTTCTTC
CASSRPDTEQFF
>TRBJ2-7|once|TRBV5-1|.
TGCGCCAGCAGCTGGGAGGGGGGGAACTACGAGCAGTACTTC
CASSWEGGNYEQYF
>TRBJ1-2|.|TRBV18|.
TGTGCCAGCACCCCTTTGGGCCGGGAAAATGGCTACACCTTC
CASTPLGRENGYTF
>TRBJ1-1|few|TRBV30|.
TGTGCCTGGGGGTTTGGAGGGGGAAGGAACACTGAAGCTTTCTTT
CAWGFGGGRNTEAFF
>TRBJ1-3|.|TRBV19|TRBD1
TGTGCCAGTAGTTCCCACAGGGGTTCTGGAAACACCATATATTTT
CASSSHRGSGNTIYF
>TRBJ1-3|few|TRBV7-9|.
TGTGCCAGCAGCTTATTGAACGGAGGTTCTGGAAACACCATATATTTT
CASSLLNGGSGNTIYF
>TRBJ1-5|.|TRBV5-8|.
TGTGCCAGCAGCAAGAGCTTGACGGGAAATCAGCCCCAGCATTTT
CASSKSLTGNQPQHF
>TRBJ2-2|few|TRBV7-2|.
TGTGCCAGCAACAAATGGGGGGAATCCGGGGAGCTGTTTTTT
CASNKWGESGELFF
>TRBJ1-1|.|TRBV7-9|.
TGTGCCAGCAGCTTACCAGCAGAAGCTTTCTTT
CASSLPAEAFF
>TRBJ2-1|.|TRBV12-3/TRBV12-4|.
TGTGCCAGCAGCCGGTACCGGGACCAAGGGGGTTACAATGAGCAGTTCTTC
CASSRYRDQGGYNEQFF
>TRBJ2-1|.|TRBV7-2|TRBD2
TGTGCCAGCAGCTTAAGACTAGCGGGAGACAACAATGAGCAGTTCTTC
CASSLRLAGDNNEQFF
>TRBJ2-1|.|TRBV13|.
TGTGCCAGCAGCTTACCCGACAGCTACAATGAGCAGTTCTTC
CASSLPDSYNEQFF
>TRBJ2-7|few|TRBV6-5|.
TGTGCCAGCAGCCCACATCCCCCCTACGAGCAGTACTTC
CASSPHPPYEQYF
>TRBJ1-1|few|TRBV7-9|.
TGTGCCAGCAGCGCCCGCGGGGGCACTGAAGCTTTCTTT
CASSARGGTEAFF
>TRBJ2-7|.|TRBV4-3|TRBD2
TGCGCCAGCAGCCAAGAGCAACTAGCGGGAGGGCCCAAGCCGGCCGAGCAGTACTTC
CASSQEQLAGGPKPAEQYF
>TRBJ2-5|few|TRBV6-2/TRBV6-3|.
TGTGCCAGCAGTTACGATAACTCACAAGAGACCCAGTACTTC
CASSYDNSQETQYF
>TRBJ1-1|.|TRBV4-1|.
TGCGCCAGCAGCCACAGGGTGTCGGAAGGAGCTTTCTTT
CASSHRVSEGAFF
>TRBJ1-3|.|TRBV7-2|.
TGTGCCAGCAGCGCCGAACGGGCCTCTGGAAACACCATATATTTT
CASSAERASGNTIYF
>TRBJ1-4|.|TRBV7-9|.
TGTGCCAGCAGAGCCGGGGGTGAAAAACTGTTTTTT
CASRAGGEKLFF
>TRBJ2-7|once|TRBV3-1|.
TGTGCCAGCAGCCAGGCATCAACCTACGAGCAGTACTTC
CASSQASTYEQYF
>TRBJ1-1|few|TRBV19|.
TGTGCCAGTAGTAAATGGATTGAAGCTTTCTTT
CASSKWIEAFF
>TRBJ2-3|.|TRBV10-3|.
TGTGCCACCGACTCCCCTTCGGGCACAGATACGCAGTATTTT
CATDSPSGTDTQYF
>TRBJ1-4|once|TRBV6-5|TRBD1
TGTGCCAGCAGTACGGACAGGGCGACTAATGAAAAACTGTTTTTT
CASSTDRATNEKLFF
>TRBJ2-2|few|TRBV4-1|TRBD1
TGCGCCAGCAGCCAAGATCTACCGGGGACAGTCGGCACCGGGGAGCTGTTTTTT
CASSQDLPGTVGTGELFF
>TRBJ1-2|.|TRBV12-3/TRBV12-4|.
TGTGCCAGCAGCGAGAATCCGCTTAACTATGGCTACACCTTC
CASSENPLNYGYTF
>TRBJ2-7|few|TRBV6-1|TRBD1
TGTGCCAGCAGGGAAAACAGGGGTGAACAGTACTTC
CASRENRGEQYF